The rows below give T cell receptor beta chains drawn from one sample of a study of response to subunit inactivated influenza vaccine. TCRdb used MiXCR to reprocess the RT-PCR reads, holding one entry per CDR3 protein. The sample has about 800,000 distinct CDR3 sequences; about 20% are singletons. The sample in question was PBMCs from blood, obtained about 5 days after vaccination. The source of these receptors is a man aged 45-65 years who received an inactivated influenza vaccine. CDR3s include the opening cysteine and the closing phenylalanine or tryptophan. Fields, in order: J gene, clone size, V gene, D gene, CDR3 protein, CDR3 DNA. The D gene is left open where the match is weak. Clone size is not always given. Where it is, it says once, few, many or a class for expanded clones.

TRBJ2-1	.	TRBV24-1	TRBD1	CATSDPPGQGASGRGYNEQFF	TGTGCCACCAGTGATCCTCCGGGACAGGGGGCAAGCGGGAGGGGTTACAATGAGCAGTTCTTC
TRBJ2-2	many	TRBV6-1	.	CASRPSGAMGTGELFF	TGTGCCAGCAGGCCCTCGGGGGCGATGGGCACCGGGGAGCTGTTTTTT
TRBJ2-1	few	TRBV12-3/TRBV12-4	TRBD2	CASSLRSGSHEQFF	TGTGCCAGCAGTTTAAGGAGCGGGAGCCATGAGCAGTTCTTC
TRBJ2-1	.	TRBV9	TRBD2	CASSVSLAGVNEQFF	TGTGCCAGCAGCGTATCCCTAGCGGGAGTCAATGAGCAGTTCTTC
TRBJ2-2	.	TRBV7-2	.	CASSLARLAGELFF	TGTGCCAGCAGCTTAGCACGACTAGCCGGGGAGCTGTTTTTT
TRBJ2-1	few	TRBV5-6	TRBD1	CANPTGIGEQFF	TGTGCCAACCCGACAGGGATCGGTGAGCAGTTCTTC
TRBJ2-3	.	TRBV6-2/TRBV6-3	.	CASTGRVRTDTQYF	TGTGCCAGCACTGGCAGGGTACGCACAGATACGCAGTATTTT
TRBJ2-2	.	TRBV6-1	.	CASTRRSGELFF	TGTGCCAGCACGCGGCGATCCGGGGAGCTGTTTTTT
TRBJ1-5	.	TRBV6-1	.	CASSESPGTNQPQHF	TGTGCCAGCAGTGAATCCCCAGGGACTAATCAGCCCCAGCATTTT
TRBJ2-5	few	TRBV28	TRBD1	CASRTGGADNQYF	TGTGCCAGCAGAACAGGGGGCGCTGATAACCAGTACTTC
TRBJ2-7	.	TRBV7-6	.	CASSLAASTNSYEQYF	TGTGCCAGCAGCTTAGCAGCTTCGACTAACTCCTACGAGCAGTACTTC
TRBJ2-7	few	TRBV14	.	CASSQDLGSSYEQYF	TGTGCCAGCAGCCAAGATCTGGGCAGCTCCTACGAGCAGTACTTC
TRBJ1-5	.	TRBV5-1	TRBD1	CASSQGQGRGQPQHF	TGCGCCAGCAGCCAGGGACAGGGCAGGGGTCAGCCCCAGCATTTT
TRBJ2-5	few	TRBV5-5	.	CASGRSAETQYF	TGTGCCAGCGGGAGATCCGCAGAGACCCAGTACTTC
TRBJ1-5	few	TRBV12-3/TRBV12-4	.	CASSLQGHNQPQHF	TGTGCCAGCAGCTTACAGGGCCACAATCAGCCCCAGCATTTT
TRBJ1-6	.	TRBV2	.	CASSEALGVGSPLHF	TGTGCCAGCAGTGAAGCGCTAGGTGTCGGGTCACCCCTCCACTTT
TRBJ2-7	.	TRBV3-1	.	CASSQLGRGSQGLGYEQYF	TGTGCCAGCAGCCAGCTAGGACGCGGCTCTCAGGGTCTCGGCTACGAGCAGTACTTC
TRBJ2-1	many	TRBV7-2	.	CASSLAGVYNEQFF	TGTGCCAGCAGCTTAGCGGGAGTGTACAATGAGCAGTTCTTC
TRBJ1-2	few	TRBV21-1	.	CPSYGYTF	TGCCCATCCTATGGCTACACCTTC
TRBJ2-1	.	TRBV6-5	.	CASSYTDSYNEQFF	TGTGCCAGCAGTTACACTGACTCCTACAATGAGCAGTTCTTC
TRBJ2-7	.	TRBV20-1	TRBD2	CSASPGGASYEQYF	TGCAGTGCTAGTCCCGGGGGGGCTTCCTACGAGCAGTACTTC
TRBJ1-3	.	TRBV7-2	.	CASSSQGLGAGNTIYF	TGTGCCAGCAGCTCACAGGGCCTCGGAGCTGGAAACACCATATATTTT
TRBJ2-1	few	TRBV19	.	CASTNGTQGYNEQFF	TGTGCCAGTACCAACGGGACGCAGGGCTACAATGAGCAGTTCTTC
TRBJ2-3	few	TRBV7-2	TRBD2	CASSFGLVTDTQYF	TGTGCCAGCAGCTTTGGACTAGTGACAGATACGCAGTATTTT
TRBJ2-3	.	TRBV15	TRBD1	CATSRGQGAITDTQYF	TGTGCCACCAGCAGGGGACAGGGGGCCATCACAGATACGCAGTATTTT
TRBJ2-5	.	TRBV20-1	TRBD2	CCASTSVGLQETQYF	TGCTGTGCTTCGACTAGCGTGGGGCTCCAAGAGACCCAGTACTTC
TRBJ1-6	.	TRBV7-9	TRBD1	CASTLPDRGYNSPLHF	TGTGCCAGCACCCTACCGGACAGGGGTTATAATTCACCCCTCCACTTT
TRBJ2-1	.	TRBV7-8	TRBD2	CASSPYTRLVAGAYNEQFF	TGTGCCAGCAGCCCCTACACCCGACTAGTGGCGGGAGCATACAATGAGCAGTTCTTC
TRBJ2-3	few	TRBV29-1	.	CSVEEGGQVNDPITDTQYF	TGCAGCGTTGAAGAGGGGGGCCAGGTGAACGACCCCATCACAGATACGCAGTATTTT